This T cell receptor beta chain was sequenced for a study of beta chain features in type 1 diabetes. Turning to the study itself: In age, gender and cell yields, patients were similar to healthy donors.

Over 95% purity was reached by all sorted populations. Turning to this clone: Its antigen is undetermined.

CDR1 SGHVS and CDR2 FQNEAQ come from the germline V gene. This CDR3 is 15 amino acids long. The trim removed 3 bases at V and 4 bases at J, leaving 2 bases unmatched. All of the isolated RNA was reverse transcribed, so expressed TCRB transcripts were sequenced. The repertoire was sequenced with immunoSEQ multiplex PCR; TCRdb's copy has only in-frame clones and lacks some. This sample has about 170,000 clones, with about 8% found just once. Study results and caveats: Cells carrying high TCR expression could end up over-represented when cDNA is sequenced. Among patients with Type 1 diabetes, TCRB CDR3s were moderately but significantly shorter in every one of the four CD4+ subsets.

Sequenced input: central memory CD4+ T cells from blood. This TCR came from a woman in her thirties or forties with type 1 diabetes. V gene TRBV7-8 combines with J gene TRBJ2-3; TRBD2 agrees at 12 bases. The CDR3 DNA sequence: TGTGCCAGCAGCTTCGGACTAGCGGGGCCAGATACGCAGTATTTT. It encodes CASSFGLAGPDTQYF.